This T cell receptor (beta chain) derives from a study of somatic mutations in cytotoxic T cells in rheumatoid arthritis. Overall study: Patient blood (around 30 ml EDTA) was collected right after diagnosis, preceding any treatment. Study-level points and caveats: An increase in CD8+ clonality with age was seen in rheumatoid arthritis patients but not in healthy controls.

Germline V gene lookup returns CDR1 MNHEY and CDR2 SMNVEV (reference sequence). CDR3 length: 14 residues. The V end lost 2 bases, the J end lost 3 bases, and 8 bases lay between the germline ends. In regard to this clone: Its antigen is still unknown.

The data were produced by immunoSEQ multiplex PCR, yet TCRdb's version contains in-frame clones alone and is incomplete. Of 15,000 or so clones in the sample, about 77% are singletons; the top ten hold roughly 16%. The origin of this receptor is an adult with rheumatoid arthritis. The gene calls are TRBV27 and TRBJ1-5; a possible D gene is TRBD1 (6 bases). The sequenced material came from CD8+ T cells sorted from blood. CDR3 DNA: TGTGCCAGCAGTTTACAGGGGACCAATCAGCCCCAGCATTTT. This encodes CASSLQGTNQPQHF.